One sample yielded the 9 T cell receptor beta chains listed below, sequenced in a study of T cells in Graves' hyperthyroidism and ophthalmopathy. The TCR beta CDR3 regions underwent amplification using RNA transcripts as the source. Carried out on the TCR CDR3, a first-round RT-PCR used the HTBI primer set. TCRdb passed the multiplex PCR reads through MiXCR, listing each CDR3 protein once. The top ten clones hold around 17% of a sample with about 480,000 distinct CDR3 sequences, 14% of them seen once. Sequenced sample: blood. The source is a woman aged 18-29 years with Graves' hyperthyroidism.

This clonotype was found a few times. CDR3 residues: CASSQEAANTEAFF. DNA of the CDR3: TGCGCCAGCAGCCAAGAGGCCGCGAACACTGAAGCTTTCTTT. The chain couples TRBV4-1 to TRBJ1-1, with D hard to call. The CDR3 is 14 residues long. Germline CDR1 MGHRA, CDR2 YSYEKL. The ends were cut back, 0 bases at V and 1 base at J, with 6 bases in the middle.

This clonotype was recorded at least ten times. The chain employs TRBV6-1 and TRBJ1-2; D not resolved. The V gene's germline CDR1 is MNHNS and CDR2 SASEGT. The CDR3 extends over 13 amino acids. V lost 5 bases to trimming and J lost 2 bases, with 9 bases between them. The CDR3 loop reads CASSRQNNYGYTF. CDR3 nucleotide sequence: TGTGCCAGCAGTCGCCAGAACAACTATGGCTACACCTTC.

This clonotype was observed many times. The gene calls are TRBV6-6 and TRBJ1-2; unclear D gene. This CDR3 is built from 13 residues. Germline-derived CDR1 and CDR2 are MNHNY and SVGAGI (reference sequence). V lost 2 bases to trimming and J lost 2 bases, with 6 bases between them. The CDR3 region has the DNA TGTGCCAGCAGTTACGACGGGAACTATGGCTACACCTTC. Translated: CASSYDGNYGYTF.

The chain joins TRBV24-1 to TRBJ2-5; D unresolved. Between the trimmed V and J ends, which lost 2 bases and 0 bases, there was a span of 12 bases. This CDR3 region has 16 residues. The germline gives CDR1 KGHDR, CDR2 SFDVKD. The CDR3: CATSDSERPYQETQYF. The DNA for the CDR3 is TGTGCCACCAGTGATTCGGAGAGACCGTACCAAGAGACCCAGTACTTC.

This clonotype appeared many times. This chain joins TRBV19 and TRBJ2-2; no clear D. This CDR3 is built from 14 residues. The germline V gene has CDR1 LNHDA and CDR2 SQIVND (reference sequence). V lost 4 bases and J 0 bases, leaving 6 bases between the germline ends. The CDR3 coding sequence is TGTGCCAGTAGTACGGCCGCGAACACCGGGGAGCTGTTTTTT. Amino acids: CASSTAANTGELFF.

Regarding this clonotype: Possible read error: a much larger clone is one base away. The chain uses TRBV18 and TRBJ1-2, with 8 bases aligning to TRBD1. The CDR3 covers 15 residues. Germline lookup yields CDR1 KGHSH and CDR2 LQKENI. DNA of the CDR3: TGTACCAGCTCACGCAGGGACAGGATGGGCGGTGGCTACACCTTC. Its translation is CTSSRRDRMGGGYTF. The complete variable domain, with remaining parts taken from reference TRBV18 and TRBJ1-2, reads NAGVMQNPRHLVRRRGQEARLRCSPMKGHSHVYWYRQLPEEGLKFMVYLQKENIIDESGMPKERFSAEFPKEGPSILRIQQVVRGDSAAYFCTSSRRDRMGGGYTFGSGTRLTVV.

This clonotype was detected ten times or more. The V gene is TRBV11-2, the J gene TRBJ2-1; TRBD2 matches 14 bases. Trimming removed 6 bases from V and 7 bases from J; junction bases left unmatched: 8. Germline CDR1 is SGHAT and CDR2 is FQNNGV. The CDR3 is 16 amino acids. Written as DNA, the CDR3 is TGTGCCAGCAGGAGACTAGCGGGAGGGCCGCGGAATGAGCAGTTCTTC. This translates into CASRRLAGGPRNEQFF.

This clonotype was seen at least ten times. The chain joins TRBV29-1 to TRBJ2-5, with D tentatively TRBD1 (5 bases). The CDR3 is 11 amino acids. V lost 4 bases to trimming and J lost 3 bases, with 6 bases between them. Germline V gives CDR1 SQVTM, CDR2 ANQGSEA. The chain's CDR3 is CSVVGEETQYF. CDR3 bases: TGCAGCGTTGTAGGGGAAGAGACCCAGTACTTC.

This clonotype was observed at least ten times. The chain combines TRBV7-8 with TRBJ1-1; D unresolved. V lost 5 bases and J 0 bases, leaving 10 bases between the germline ends. The CDR3 sequence is 14 residues long. Germline CDR1 SGHVS, CDR2 FQNEAQ. CDR3 DNA: TGTGCCAGCAGCCGAGGGAATATGAACACTGAAGCTTTCTTT. Translated, it gives CASSRGNMNTEAFF.